The 24 T cell receptor beta chains presented below share a single source sample, sequenced in a study of cytomegalovirus exposure and HLA in healthy donors. Only in-frame clones appear in the TCRdb table, and some are missing; sequencing was by immunoSEQ multiplex PCR. The repertoire holds about 58,000 clones, with over 85% as singletons. Sample: PBMCs. These receptors were taken from a man aged 18 to 29 in good health and CMV-seronegative.

This chain's CDR3 is CASWSGLSKTASYEQYF. The DNA of the CDR3 is TGTGCCAGCTGGTCGGGGTTGTCCAAAACCGCATCCTACGAGCAGTACTTC. The chain carries TRBV21-1 and TRBJ2-7; the DNA was not used to check the table's D call, TRBD2. TRBV21-1 is reported as a pseudogene. This CDR3 comprises 17 residues.

The CDR3 DNA sequence: TGTGCCAGCAGCGTGGGACAGAACTCCTACGAGCAGTACTTC. Translating it yields CASSVGQNSYEQYF. The rearrangement links TRBV9 to TRBJ2-7, with TRBD1 matching over 7 bases. The CDR3 consists of 14 residues. Germline CDR1 is SGDLS and CDR2 is YYNGEE. The J segment lost 0 bases and the V segment lost 2 bases, leaving 2 bases of the junction unmatched.

The V gene is TRBV7-9, the J gene TRBJ2-1, with 9 bases lining up with TRBD2. V shed 6 bases and J 5 bases; nucleotides not matched to a gene: 8. Germline CDR1 reads SEHNR; CDR2 reads FQNEAQ (reference sequence). The CDR3 has 15 residues. The CDR3 nucleotides read TGTGCCAGCAGGACCCTAGCGGGAAGACACAATGAGCAGTTCTTC. It is translated as CASRTLAGRHNEQFF. Full variable domain (remainder filled in from reference TRBV7-9 and TRBJ2-1): DTGVSQNPRHKITKRGQNVTFRCDPISEHNRLYWYRQTLGQGPEFLTYFQNEAQLEKSRLLSDRFSAERPKGSFSTLEIQRTEQGDSAMYLCASRTLAGRHNEQFFGPGTRLTVL.

The chain is built from TRBV6-5 and TRBJ2-7; D is ambiguous. Germline V lookup: CDR1 MNHEY, CDR2 SVGAGI. The V and J ends lost 4 bases and 4 bases respectively, with 11 bases between them. The CDR3 spans 13 residues. Here the CDR3 reads CASSFRRWYEQYF. CDR3 in DNA: TGTGCCAGCAGTTTCCGCCGGTGGTACGAGCAGTACTTC.

The chain employs TRBV29-1 and TRBJ1-2; TRBD1 matches at 11 bases. The CDR3 runs 11 residues. V lost 7 bases and J lost 7; bases outside the gene matches: 2. Germline CDR1 SQVTM, CDR2 ANQGSEA. CDR3: CSAGTGGGYTF. CDR3 nucleotides: TGCAGCGCCGGGACAGGGGGTGGCTACACCTTC.

This clone occurred once. The chain couples TRBV27 to TRBJ2-2; 11 nucleotides agree with TRBD2. V shed 6 bases and J 6 bases; nucleotides not matched to a gene: 12. Germline V lookup: CDR1 MNHEY, CDR2 SMNVEV (reference sequence). CDR3 length: 17 residues. The chain's CDR3 is CASRFTSTSGIAGELFF. The DNA for the CDR3 is TGTGCCAGCAGGTTTACGTCGACTAGCGGGATAGCCGGGGAGCTGTTTTTT.

The chain couples TRBV19 to TRBJ2-7, with D tentatively TRBD2 (6 bases). This CDR3 is 15 amino acids long. Germline V lookup: CDR1 LNHDA, CDR2 SQIVND (reference sequence). V lost 4 bases and J 6 bases, leaving 19 bases between the germline ends. The CDR3 coding sequence is TGTGCCAGTAGTAGTGATAATCGGGGGTATGTCGAGCAGTACTTC. It codes for CASSSDNRGYVEQYF.

In this sample, this clone turned up a few times. The rearrangement uses TRBV19 and TRBJ2-7; no firm D call. Per the germline V gene, CDR1 is LNHDA and CDR2 is SQIVND (reference sequence). Trimming removed 3 bases at V and 3 bases at J, with 9 bases between. This CDR3 has 13 amino acids. For the CDR3, the DNA is TGTGCCAGTAGTATCGCGCAGGACTACGAGCAGTACTTC. This gives the protein CASSIAQDYEQYF.

The chain carries TRBV7-9 and TRBJ2-6, with D possibly being TRBD1 (5 bases). Germline V lookup: CDR1 SEHNR, CDR2 FQNEAQ (reference sequence). V was cut by 1 base and J by 2 bases, with 9 bases left in between. This CDR3 spans 16 amino acids. CDR3 amino acids: CASSLVRGTGANVLTF. CDR3 DNA: TGTGCCAGCAGCTTAGTAAGGGGAACTGGGGCCAACGTCCTGACTTTC.

This clone was counted many times. The V call is TRBV14, the J call TRBJ2-7, with D maybe TRBD2 (6 bases). The CDR3 extends over 13 amino acids. Looked up from germline, CDR1 is SGHDN and CDR2 is FVKESK. The V end lost 4 bases, the J end lost 6 bases, and 13 bases lay between the germline ends. CDR3 residues: CASSPTGGLEQYF. The CDR3 DNA sequence: TGTGCCAGCAGCCCAACTGGAGGGCTCGAGCAGTACTTC.

This chain uses TRBV28 with TRBJ2-3, with a weak D call TRBD2 (6 bases). Looked up from germline, CDR1 is MDHEN and CDR2 is SYDVKM. Trimming removed 6 bases at V and 4 bases at J, with 17 bases between. This CDR3 is 15 amino acids long. CDR3 DNA sequence: TGTGCCAGCAGAACCTGGGGGGTCACACCAGATACGCAGTATTTT. Its translation: CASRTWGVTPDTQYF.

This chain joins TRBV20-1 and TRBJ1-1; D call uncertain. V lost 2 bases and J lost 5, with 6 bases in between. The CDR3 length is 11 residues. The germline V gene has CDR1 DFQATT and CDR2 SNEGSKA (reference sequence). The CDR3 DNA follows: TGCAGTGCTAGAAGCGGGACTGAAGCTTTCTTT. It translates to CSARSGTEAFF.

CDR3 nucleotides: TGTGCCATCAGTGAGGGGCCCCCCGGGACTAGCGGGAATTACGAGCAGTACTTC. Its protein is CAISEGPPGTSGNYEQYF. V is TRBV10-3 and J is TRBJ2-7; TRBD2 agrees at 13 bases. V dropped 2 bases and J dropped 4; count of bases not matched to a gene: 11. Germline values: CDR1 ENHRY, CDR2 SYGVKD. CDR3 length: 18 residues.

J is TRBJ2-7 and V is TRBV2; 9 nucleotides line up with TRBD2. CDR1 and CDR2 from the germline V gene are SNHLY and FYNNEI. Trimming at V came to 6 bases and at J to 7 bases, leaving 16 bases not matched to a gene. CDR3 length: 16 amino acids. For the CDR3, the DNA is TGTGCCAGCAGGGCTAGCGGGAAACCCACAAGGGGAGAGCAGTACTTC. This sequence encodes CASRASGKPTRGEQYF.

This chain connects TRBV13 to TRBJ2-7, with D maybe TRBD2 (5 bases). This CDR3 is built from 13 residues. Germline CDR1 and CDR2: PRHDT and FYEKMQ (reference sequence). With 7 bases removed from V and 3 bases from J, the gap between germline ends came to 13 bases. The CDR3 DNA is TGTGCCAGCACCCAAACTGGAGGCTACGAGCAGTACTTC. It codes for CASTQTGGYEQYF.

The rearrangement links TRBV15 to TRBJ1-2; 8 bases are a match to TRBD1. Germline loops: CDR1 LNHNV, CDR2 YYDKDF (reference sequence). The J segment lost 6 bases and the V segment lost 1 base, leaving 4 bases of the junction unmatched. The CDR3 runs 14 residues. The CDR3 here is CATSRGQGSDGYTF. In DNA form, the CDR3 reads TGTGCCACCAGCAGAGGACAGGGGTCAGATGGCTACACCTTC.

The J gene is TRBJ1-5, the V gene TRBV29-1, with TRBD1 matching over 7 bases. Germline V gives CDR1 SQVTM, CDR2 ANQGSEA. The CDR3 sequence is 14 residues long. The V and J ends lost 7 bases and 3 bases, in that order; junction bases with no gene match: 9. CDR3 in amino acids: CSGRDRENNQPQHF. The CDR3 DNA reads as TGCAGCGGGCGGGACAGAGAAAACAATCAGCCCCAGCATTTT.

The chain is built from TRBV7-2 and TRBJ1-3; D remains ambiguous. The V end was cut by 1 base, the J end by 0 bases, with 4 bases between. The CDR3 sequence is 14 residues long. The germline CDR1 and CDR2 sequences are SGHTA and FQGNSA. Here the CDR3 reads CASSLGSSGNTIYF. CDR3 bases: TGTGCCAGCAGCTTAGGCAGCTCTGGAAACACCATATATTTT. Full variable domain (missing parts from reference TRBV7-2 and TRBJ1-3): GAGVSQSPSNKVTEKGKDVELRCDPISGHTALYWYRQSLGQGLEFLIYFQGNSAPDKSGLPSDRFSAERTGGSVSTLTIQRTQQEDSAVYLCASSLGSSGNTIYFGEGSWLTVV.

V is TRBV29-1 and J is TRBJ2-3; D is perhaps TRBD2 (6 bases). The CDR3 length is 13 residues. Per the germline V gene, CDR1 is SQVTM and CDR2 is ANQGSEA. V lost 7 bases, J lost 4 bases, and 15 bases lay in between. This CDR3 is CSAESPGADTQYF. CDR3 DNA sequence: TGCAGCGCCGAGAGCCCGGGAGCAGATACGCAGTATTTT.

The V call is TRBV15, the J call TRBJ2-3, with a tentative D call TRBD2 (5 bases). The V end lost 0 bases, the J end lost 3 bases, and 10 bases lay between the germline ends. This CDR3 contains 15 residues. Germline-derived CDR1 and CDR2 are LNHNV and YYDKDF (reference sequence). CDR3 DNA sequence: TGTGCCACCAGCAGAGATCAGGCGGGTACAGATACGCAGTATTTT. It encodes CATSRDQAGTDTQYF.

The CDR3 spells CASSPGPSGGDNEQFF. The CDR3 region has the DNA TGCGCCAGCAGCCCGGGGCCCAGCGGGGGGGACAATGAGCAGTTCTTC. The gene calls are TRBV5-1 and TRBJ2-1, with 10 bases aligning to TRBD2. Germline lookup yields CDR1 SGHRS and CDR2 YFSETQ. This CDR3 region has 16 residues. The junction had 9 bases not matched to a gene; V was cut back by 4 bases and J by 5 bases.

The gene calls are TRBV11-2 and TRBJ2-1; 8 positions match TRBD2. Germline V lookup: CDR1 SGHAT, CDR2 FQNNGV. This CDR3 is built from 15 residues. The ends lost 1 base at V and 8 bases at J; junction bases unmatched: 7. The CDR3 bases are TGTGCCAGCAGCTTAGGCCCAGCGGGAGATGATGAGCAGTTCTTC. The encoded protein is CASSLGPAGDDEQFF.

This chain uses TRBV7-8 with TRBJ1-1, with 8 nucleotides matching TRBD1. The CDR3 consists of 18 residues. Unmatched junction bases numbered 17, after V lost 5 bases and J lost 3 bases. CDR1 is SGHVS, CDR2 FQNEAQ, per germline. The CDR3 bases are TGTGCCAGCAGCGTTCATAAGGACAGGGTTGATCCGGACACTGAAGCTTTCTTT. Translating it yields CASSVHKDRVDPDTEAFF.

As for this clone: Other DNA variants within this sample encode the same CDR3. This sequence joins TRBV6-1 and TRBJ2-7, with 7 nucleotides matching TRBD2. V was pared by 8 bases and J by 2 bases, with 3 bases of the junction left unmatched. This CDR3 spans 12 amino acids. Germline CDR1 and CDR2: MNHNS and SASEGT. CDR3 coding DNA: TGTGCCAGCCGGGGAGGGCCCTACGAGCAGTACTTC. Translation: CASRGGPYEQYF.